This record looks at one TCR beta chain sequence and its context. Its antigen is unidentified. The data derive from a study of cytomegalovirus exposure and HLA in healthy donors. Notes on the study in general: Clusters of TCRs from the first cohort tended to co-occur in the roughly 120 validation repertoires (as a later analysis found). In vitro, three CMV-associated chains proved specific for CMV antigens.

TCRdb keeps only in-frame clones here, not all; method: immunoSEQ multiplex PCR. The table lists about 170,000 clones, under 90% of them singletons. Germline V gives CDR1 WSHSY, CDR2 SAAADI. V lost 6 bases to trimming and J lost 4 bases; unmatched junction nucleotides: 10. This CDR3 contains 16 residues. This receptor was taken from a woman between 18 and 29 years old in good health and CMV-seropositive. The gene calls are TRBV10-2 and TRBJ2-3; 10 nucleotides align to TRBD2. The source material was PBMCs. CDR3 bases: TGCGCCAGCAGAATAGCGGGAGGTGGGTTCCCAGATACGCAGTATTTT. Protein: CASRIAGGGFPDTQYF.